Described below is a single T cell receptor (beta chain) sequence and its context. V lost 5 bases to trimming and J lost 4 bases, with 9 bases between them. The germline V gene encodes CDR1 SGHTA and CDR2 FQGTGA. This CDR3 is 13 amino acids long. The sample belongs to a study of blood T cell repertoires in COVID-19. Sequencing was performed with immunoSEQ multiplex PCR; in TCRdb, only in-frame clones are kept and a portion is missing. Of approximately 97,000 clones listed, roughly nine tenths are singletons. The sample comprised peripheral blood. The chain carries TRBV7-3 and TRBJ1-5, with a weak D call TRBD1 (5 bases). The origin of this receptor is a woman aged 45 to 65 with COVID-19, enrolled during active disease. The chain's CDR3 is CASSGGGNQPQHF. CDR3 sequence (DNA): TGTGCCAGCAGCGGTGGGGGGAATCAGCCCCAGCATTTT.